This TCR beta chain was observed in a study of vaccination effects on CD4 cells after COVID-19. Generated by immunoSEQ multiplex PCR, the TCRdb table keeps only in-frame clones and is missing some. The sample gives approximately 23,000 clones, approximately 70% of which show up once; roughly 12% is in the top ten. Whole-study findings and limits: Few convalescent patients were included, and no early post-infection timepoints were sampled. By a late point after vaccination, infection- and vaccine-induced clones had shrunk markedly through clonal contraction.

ViraFEST used viral peptide pools to expand antigen-specific CD4+ T cells before sequencing. When around 9 days of culture had elapsed, CD4+ T cells were isolated. Among the vaccine recipients, none had a prior SARS-CoV-2 infection, and nucleocapsid antibodies were negative. On this clone itself: Its target is unknown.

Per germline, CDR1 MNHEY and CDR2 SVGEGT. CDR3 length equals 14 residues. Trimming removed 6 bases from V and 1 base from J, with 13 bases in between. V and J are TRBV6-2 or TRBV6-3 and TRBJ2-7; TRBD1 is a possible D gene (5 bases). The sequence derives from a human donor who received a COVID-19 vaccine. This material consisted of CD4+ T cells from PBMCs cultured with HCoV-NL63 spike peptides, taken before COVID-19 vaccination. The DNA of the CDR3 is TGTGCCAGCAGCGACAGAATCCGTTCCTACGAGCAGTACTTC. It yields the protein CASSDRIRSYEQYF.